One and the same sample provided the 2 T cell receptor beta chains below, sequenced in a study of cytomegalovirus exposure and HLA in healthy donors. Produced via immunoSEQ multiplex PCR; TCRdb's table is partial and in-frame only. Seen here are around 150,000 clones, more than 80% observed once, and the top ten hold approximately 3%. The material sequenced was PBMCs. These receptors came from a woman aged 18-29 years in good health and CMV-seropositive.

The genes are TRBV27 and TRBJ2-5; TRBD2 matches 10 bases. The length of the CDR3 is 17 residues. J gave up 4 bases and V 0 bases, and 8 bases lay outside the gene matches. Germline CDR1 is MNHEY and CDR2 is SMNVEV (reference sequence). The CDR3 sequence: CASSLSIIAGGRETQYF. DNA of the CDR3: TGTGCCAGCAGTTTATCGATTATAGCGGGAGGTCGAGAGACCCAGTACTTC.

The chain recombines TRBV28 with TRBJ2-7; tentatively, D is TRBD2 (5 bases). Trimming left V 5 bases short and J 2 bases short, with 7 bases between. The CDR3 totals 12 residues. Germline V gives CDR1 MDHEN, CDR2 SYDVKM. The CDR3 DNA reads TGTGCCAGCAGTCCGGGGACCTACGAGCAGTACTTC. Protein: CASSPGTYEQYF.